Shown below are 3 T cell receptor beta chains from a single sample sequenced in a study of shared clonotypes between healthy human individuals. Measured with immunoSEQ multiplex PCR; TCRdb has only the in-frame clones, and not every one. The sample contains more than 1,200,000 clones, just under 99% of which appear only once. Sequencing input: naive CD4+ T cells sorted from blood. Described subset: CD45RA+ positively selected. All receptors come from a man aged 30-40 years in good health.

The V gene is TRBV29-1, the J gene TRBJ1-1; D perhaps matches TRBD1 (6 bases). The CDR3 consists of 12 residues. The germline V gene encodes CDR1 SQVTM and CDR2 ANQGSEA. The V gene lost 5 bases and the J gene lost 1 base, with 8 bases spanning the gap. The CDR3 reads CSVRQANTEAFF. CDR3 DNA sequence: TGCAGCGTTCGACAGGCGAACACTGAAGCTTTCTTT.

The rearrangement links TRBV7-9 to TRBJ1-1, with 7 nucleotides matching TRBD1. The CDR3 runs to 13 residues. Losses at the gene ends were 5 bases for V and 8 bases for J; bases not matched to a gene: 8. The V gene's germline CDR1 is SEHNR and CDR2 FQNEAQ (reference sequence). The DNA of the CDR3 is TGTGCCAGCAGCCTAATTCAGGGGGAAGAAGCTTTCTTT. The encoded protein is CASSLIQGEEAFF.

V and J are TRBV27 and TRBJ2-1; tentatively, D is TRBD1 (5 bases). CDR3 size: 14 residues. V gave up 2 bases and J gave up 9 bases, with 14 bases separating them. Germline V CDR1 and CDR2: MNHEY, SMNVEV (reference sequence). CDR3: CASSLRVPRGEQFF. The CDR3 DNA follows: TGTGCCAGCAGTTTAAGGGTGCCTAGGGGTGAGCAGTTCTTC.